This T cell receptor beta chain was sequenced in a study of shared clonotypes between healthy human individuals (dated by TCRdb to the early 2020s). As for the study more broadly: Three men and two women, aged 18 to 49 years, made up the cohort. Leukapheresis yielded between about 0.85 and 9 billion PBMCs per donor. Blood TCR repertoires of roughly five healthy adults were deeply sequenced to estimate repertoire size and the extent of clonotype sharing between individuals. To increase sequencing depth and limit assay-specific biases, TCR repertoire library preparation and sequencing were carried out by different laboratories using diverse techniques. Broad study findings and their caveats: Pairwise subsampling led to the expectation that sequencing depth would affect the degree of clonotype sharing among donors. The genetic and exposure-history diversity represented was limited by the small number of donors. Sampling was restricted to blood, and TCR repertoires in tissues likely differ from the TCR repertoires found in blood.

Healthy HIV-negative adults with no recently reported acute infections or vaccinations were included as donors. All donors were Caucasian adults living in Nashville, Tennessee, USA. In the unsorted samples, 90 million to 100 million PBMCs were counted, and genomic DNA was extracted using the QIAamp DNA Blood Mini kit. After blood collection by leukapheresis, PBMCs were isolated using Ficoll-Histopaque density gradient centrifugation and then cryopreserved in the vapor phase of liquid nitrogen. Using the deep immunoSEQ assay, multiplex PCR amplified TCR CDR3 regions from genomic DNA. Extracted genomic DNA from each cell subset was distributed evenly across all wells of several immunoSEQ 96-well plates, and each plate was treated as a replicate. For unsorted PBMC, roughly 330 ng genomic DNA, equal to 25,000 to 35,000 T cell genomes, was loaded into each replicate PCR. Unsorted PBMC genomic DNA was sequenced across ten immunoSEQ deep assay plates. Purified libraries were quantified with a Qubit 3.0 fluorometer, sized on a Bioanalyzer 2100, and re-quantified with the KAPA Library Quantification kit. Each immunoSEQ 96-well plate was sequenced on its own single-read 150-cycle Illumina NextSeq 550 flow cell. As for the authors' bioinformatics: The immunoSEQ output contained only junctional sequences without quality scores, so filtering could not match that applied to full-length reads. To assign V/J genes and CDR3, sequences were annotated against IMGT germline references using PyIR, a Python wrapper for IgBLAST v1.9. Reads were removed for weak V/J assignments (E-value above 1e-6), missing CDR3, stop codons, out-of-frame junctions, or ambiguous translated residues. V3J clonotypes were defined as sequences sharing the same inferred V gene, J gene, and CDR3 amino acid sequence. Percentage overlap between repertoires was calculated by dividing the number of shared unique clonotypes by the size of the smaller repertoire. RTK rarefaction, the Chao1 estimator, and Recon v2.1 estimates of unobserved clonotypes were used to assess repertoire richness. Drawn from immuneACCESS, this table holds only the in-frame rearrangements with V and J called that TCRdb kept. Clones are partly lost; checked studies trace under half to an unresolved V gene and leave the rest unexplained. The V and J calls and clone size were taken over from that table, and D and trimming were inferred from the DNA. In this sample the table shows fewer than 600,000 clones, about four fifths of which occur a single time. The top ten hold 10% to 15% of the sample.

As regards this clone: There is no known antigen for this receptor. At one of its ends the junction is not consistent with the germline gene, which may arise from a read error.

Taken from cysteine to phenylalanine, the CDR3 has 17 residues. Only the CDR3 region is kept as DNA, spanning 51 bases read in frame from base 1. CDR1 and CDR2 (SSHAT, FNYEAQ) derive from the germline V gene (reference sequence). The rearranged segments are TRBV7-7 and TRBJ2-5; D gene: possibly TRBD1, on 5 matching bases. The sample taken for sequencing was PBMCs. This receptor was identified in a woman aged 40 to 50 in good health. Some clones in this sample may be carry-over from other donors' samples. The DNA is TGTGCTAGCAGCTTAGGGGCGACCAACTGGGGCCAAGAGACCCAGTACTTC. Translated, it reads CASSLGATNWGQETQYF.